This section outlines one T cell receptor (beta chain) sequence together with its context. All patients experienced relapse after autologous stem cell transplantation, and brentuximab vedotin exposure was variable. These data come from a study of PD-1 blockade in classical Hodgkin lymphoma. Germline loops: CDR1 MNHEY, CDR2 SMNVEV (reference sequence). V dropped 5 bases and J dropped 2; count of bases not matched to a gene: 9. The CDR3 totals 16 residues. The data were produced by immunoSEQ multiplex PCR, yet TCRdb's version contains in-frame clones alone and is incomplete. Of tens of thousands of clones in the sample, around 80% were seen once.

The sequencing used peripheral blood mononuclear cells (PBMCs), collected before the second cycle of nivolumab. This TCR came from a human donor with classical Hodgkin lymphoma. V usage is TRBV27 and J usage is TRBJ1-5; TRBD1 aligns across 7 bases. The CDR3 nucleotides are TGTGCCAGCAGTCCATATGAGACAGGGCGCAATCAGCCCCAGCATTTT. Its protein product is CASSPYETGRNQPQHF.